The present T cell receptor (beta chain) was sequenced within a study of blood T cell repertoires in COVID-19. Study-level background: Spain, Italy and the United States supplied samples that represented acute and convalescent COVID-19. T cells, B-cell-depleted T cells, or PBMCs provided the cDNA or gDNA that served as material.

The Seattle site enrolled patients during active infection and followed them longitudinally. CDR3 length: 15 amino acids. Losses at the gene ends were 1 base for V and 4 bases for J; bases not matched to a gene: 3. Looked up from germline, CDR1 is SGHTA and CDR2 is FQGNSA. In the original processing: From reference gene primer amplification, estimates of nucleated cell counts were derived. Repertoires were generated with immunoSEQ multiplex PCR, while TCRdb's copy carries only in-frame clones and drops some. V and J calls plus clone size are reproduced from that table; the DNA served to infer D and trimming. This sample has approximately 480,000 clones, with 80% to 90% found just once.

The sequence came from a man aged 18 to 29 with COVID-19, enrolled during active disease. The sample comprised peripheral blood. The rearrangement joins TRBV7-2 to TRBJ2-2, with 7 positions matching TRBD2. The chain's CDR3 is CASSLGGGGTGELFF. The CDR3 nucleotides read TGTGCCAGCAGCTTAGGGGGGGGTGGCACCGGGGAGCTGTTTTTT.